These T cell receptor beta chains were read from a single sample in a study of T-cell memory formation after mild COVID-19. TCRdb re-analysed the 5' RACE reads in MiXCR, keeping a single row per CDR3 protein. The sample carries fewer than 350,000 distinct CDR3 sequences, approximately 7.6% recorded once. Specimen: PBMCs or a T cell subset sorted from them (not recorded which). Receptors originate from a young man who had mild COVID-19 (a few samples of this study predate the infection). Cell type and time point are not known. Both conserved end residues are part of each CDR3. Fields, in order: V gene, J gene, D gene, clone size, CDR3 protein, CDR3 DNA. D genes are given only for firm matches. Clone size is not always given. Where it is, it says once, few, many or a class for expanded clones.

V gene: TRBV4-3
J gene: TRBJ1-4
D gene: -
clone size: few
CDR3 protein: CASSQDGAPGREKLFF
CDR3 DNA: TGCGCCAGCAGCCAAGATGGGGCGCCAGGGAGGGAAAAACTGTTTTTT

V gene: TRBV7-9
J gene: TRBJ1-1
D gene: -
clone size: -
CDR3 protein: CASSLAIGPTEAFF
CDR3 DNA: TGTGCCAGCAGCTTAGCGATAGGGCCCACTGAAGCTTTCTTT

V gene: TRBV20-1
J gene: TRBJ1-2
D gene: -
clone size: -
CDR3 protein: CSVIKGTPYGYTF
CDR3 DNA: TGCAGCGTCATAAAGGGCACCCCCTATGGCTACACCTTC

V gene: TRBV4-2
J gene: TRBJ2-5
D gene: -
clone size: -
CDR3 protein: CASSPPGSKETQYF
CDR3 DNA: TGTGCCAGCAGCCCCCCTGGGAGTAAAGAGACCCAGTACTTC

V gene: TRBV5-1
J gene: TRBJ2-3
D gene: TRBD1
clone size: many
CDR3 protein: CASSHGQDQDTQYF
CDR3 DNA: TGCGCCAGCAGCCATGGACAGGACCAAGATACGCAGTATTTT

V gene: TRBV7-9
J gene: TRBJ2-3
D gene: -
clone size: -
CDR3 protein: CASSHTGLRSNTQYF
CDR3 DNA: TGTGCCAGCAGCCATACAGGACTCCGTTCGAATACGCAGTATTTT

V gene: TRBV13
J gene: TRBJ2-7
D gene: -
clone size: few
CDR3 protein: CASSLRAPRTEQYF
CDR3 DNA: TGTGCCAGCAGCCTCCGGGCCCCCCGAACCGAGCAGTACTTC

V gene: TRBV5-1
J gene: TRBJ2-1
D gene: TRBD2
clone size: few
CDR3 protein: CASSSISGGSYNEQFF
CDR3 DNA: TGCGCCAGCAGCTCGATCAGCGGGGGGTCCTACAATGAGCAGTTCTTC

V gene: TRBV4-2
J gene: TRBJ2-1
D gene: -
clone size: -
CDR3 protein: CASSPTGATRYNEQFF
CDR3 DNA: TGTGCCAGCAGCCCGACCGGAGCTACCAGGTATAATGAGCAGTTCTTC

V gene: TRBV20-1
J gene: TRBJ2-7
D gene: TRBD2
clone size: -
CDR3 protein: CSAPERGGLYEQYF
CDR3 DNA: TGCAGTGCACCCGAGCGGGGGGGATTGTACGAGCAGTACTTC

V gene: TRBV7-6
J gene: TRBJ2-1
D gene: TRBD2
clone size: few
CDR3 protein: CASSPISGGGHNEQFF
CDR3 DNA: TGTGCCAGCAGCCCGATTAGCGGGGGGGGGCACAATGAGCAGTTCTTC

V gene: TRBV5-1
J gene: TRBJ2-5
D gene: TRBD1
clone size: few
CDR3 protein: CASSDRGWETQYF
CDR3 DNA: TGCGCCAGCAGCGACAGGGGGTGGGAGACCCAGTACTTC

V gene: TRBV3-1
J gene: TRBJ2-3
D gene: TRBD2
clone size: few
CDR3 protein: CASSDRREDTQYF
CDR3 DNA: TGTGCCAGCAGCGACCGGCGGGAGGATACGCAGTATTTT

V gene: TRBV5-4
J gene: TRBJ2-7
D gene: -
clone size: few
CDR3 protein: CASSPAGAHEQYF
CDR3 DNA: TGTGCCAGCAGCCCAGCTGGGGCCCACGAGCAGTACTTC

V gene: TRBV7-9
J gene: TRBJ1-1
D gene: -
clone size: many
CDR3 protein: CASKGGEMKAEAFF
CDR3 DNA: TGTGCCAGCAAGGGAGGAGAAATGAAGGCTGAAGCTTTCTTT

V gene: TRBV20-1
J gene: TRBJ2-3
D gene: TRBD1
clone size: -
CDR3 protein: CSARQGASTDTQYF
CDR3 DNA: TGCAGTGCACGACAGGGGGCTAGCACAGATACGCAGTATTTT

V gene: TRBV3-1
J gene: TRBJ2-2
D gene: -
clone size: -
CDR3 protein: CASSQESPTGTGELFF
CDR3 DNA: TGTGCCAGCAGCCAAGAAAGCCCGACGGGTACCGGGGAGCTGTTTTTT

V gene: TRBV7-6
J gene: TRBJ2-3
D gene: -
clone size: -
CDR3 protein: CASSLESVGRTDTQYF
CDR3 DNA: TGTGCCAGCAGCTTAGAGTCGGTGGGGCGGACAGATACGCAGTATTTT

V gene: TRBV20-1
J gene: TRBJ2-1
D gene: TRBD2
clone size: few
CDR3 protein: CSARTLAGGRLFGQFF
CDR3 DNA: TGCAGTGCTAGAACCCTAGCGGGGGGCCGTCTTTTCGGGCAGTTCTTC

V gene: TRBV3-1
J gene: TRBJ2-2
D gene: -
clone size: -
CDR3 protein: CASHLKSTGELFF
CDR3 DNA: TGTGCCAGCCACCTAAAGAGCACCGGGGAGCTGTTTTTT

V gene: TRBV7-9
J gene: TRBJ1-4
D gene: -
clone size: few
CDR3 protein: CASSSTGFVEKLFF
CDR3 DNA: TGTGCCAGCAGCTCAACAGGCTTTGTGGAAAAACTGTTTTTT

V gene: TRBV27
J gene: TRBJ2-4
D gene: TRBD2
clone size: -
CDR3 protein: CASSFPAGALPKNIQYF
CDR3 DNA: TGTGCCAGCAGTTTCCCAGCGGGGGCATTACCCAAAAACATTCAGTACTTC

V gene: TRBV7-2
J gene: TRBJ2-2
D gene: TRBD2
clone size: -
CDR3 protein: CASSPGTINTGELFF
CDR3 DNA: TGTGCCAGCAGCCCTGGGACTATTAACACCGGGGAGCTGTTTTTT

V gene: TRBV29-1
J gene: TRBJ2-5
D gene: -
clone size: few
CDR3 protein: CATLYWVKETQYF
CDR3 DNA: TGCGCCACGTTGTATTGGGTTAAAGAGACCCAGTACTTC

V gene: TRBV5-1
J gene: TRBJ1-2
D gene: -
clone size: -
CDR3 protein: CASSTGPIFGYTF
CDR3 DNA: TGCGCCAGCAGCACGGGACCGATCTTTGGCTACACCTTC

V gene: TRBV3-1
J gene: TRBJ2-3
D gene: -
clone size: -
CDR3 protein: CASSQAGSPGQASTDTQYF
CDR3 DNA: TGTGCCAGCAGCCAAGCTGGAAGTCCCGGGCAGGCGAGCACAGATACGCAGTATTTT

V gene: TRBV5-1
J gene: TRBJ2-4
D gene: -
clone size: few
CDR3 protein: CASSSSRKNIQYF
CDR3 DNA: TGCGCCAGCAGCAGCTCCAGGAAAAACATTCAGTACTTC

V gene: TRBV5-1
J gene: TRBJ2-1
D gene: TRBD2
clone size: few
CDR3 protein: CASSAGPGLGFNEQFF
CDR3 DNA: TGCGCCAGCAGCGCTGGGCCGGGACTAGGTTTCAATGAGCAGTTCTTC

V gene: TRBV7-9
J gene: TRBJ2-3
D gene: TRBD2
clone size: many
CDR3 protein: CASSFSSGGADTQYF
CDR3 DNA: TGTGCCAGCAGCTTTTCTAGCGGGGGGGCAGATACGCAGTATTTT

V gene: TRBV6-5
J gene: TRBJ2-1
D gene: TRBD2
clone size: few
CDR3 protein: CASRGSAGGYNEQFF
CDR3 DNA: TGTGCCAGCAGGGGGTCGGCGGGGGGCTACAATGAGCAGTTCTTC

V gene: TRBV6-5
J gene: TRBJ1-3
D gene: TRBD1
clone size: -
CDR3 protein: CASSYSGTGSFGNTIYF
CDR3 DNA: TGTGCCAGCAGTTACTCGGGGACAGGGAGTTTTGGAAACACCATATATTTT

V gene: TRBV4-1
J gene: TRBJ2-6
D gene: TRBD2
clone size: many
CDR3 protein: CASSRAGVITGANVLTF
CDR3 DNA: TGCGCCAGCAGCCGGGCGGGGGTAATCACTGGGGCCAACGTCCTGACTTTC

V gene: TRBV28
J gene: TRBJ1-4
D gene: TRBD1
clone size: many
CDR3 protein: CATQGANEKLFF
CDR3 DNA: TGTGCCACACAGGGGGCGAATGAAAAACTGTTTTTT

V gene: TRBV5-6
J gene: TRBJ2-3
D gene: TRBD1
clone size: -
CDR3 protein: CASSLAYRGDTQYF
CDR3 DNA: TGTGCCAGCAGCTTGGCCTACAGGGGGGATACGCAGTATTTT

V gene: TRBV14
J gene: TRBJ1-2
D gene: -
clone size: many
CDR3 protein: CASSQVGGVRGYTF
CDR3 DNA: TGTGCCAGCAGCCAAGTTGGAGGGGTTCGTGGCTACACCTTC

V gene: TRBV5-1
J gene: TRBJ1-2
D gene: -
clone size: many
CDR3 protein: CASSLAGRNYGYTF
CDR3 DNA: TGCGCCAGCAGCTTGGCAGGACGGAACTATGGCTACACCTTC

V gene: TRBV5-1
J gene: TRBJ2-5
D gene: -
clone size: many
CDR3 protein: CASSLSYTTGQETQYF
CDR3 DNA: TGCGCCAGCAGCTTATCCTATACGACAGGACAAGAGACCCAGTACTTC

V gene: TRBV6-1
J gene: TRBJ2-5
D gene: TRBD1
clone size: -
CDR3 protein: CASNRGPGETQYF
CDR3 DNA: TGTGCCAGCAATAGGGGGCCGGGGGAGACCCAGTACTTC

V gene: TRBV12-3/TRBV12-4
J gene: TRBJ1-5
D gene: -
clone size: many
CDR3 protein: CASSSPGGNQPQHF
CDR3 DNA: TGTGCCAGCAGTTCCCCCGGGGGGAATCAGCCCCAGCATTTT

V gene: TRBV4-3
J gene: TRBJ1-2
D gene: -
clone size: few
CDR3 protein: CASSQAGAGNYGYTF
CDR3 DNA: TGCGCCAGCAGCCAAGCAGGGGCAGGGAACTATGGCTACACCTTC

V gene: TRBV2
J gene: TRBJ2-3
D gene: -
clone size: few
CDR3 protein: CASKEGASTDTQYF
CDR3 DNA: TGTGCCAGCAAGGAGGGGGCTAGCACAGATACGCAGTATTTT

V gene: TRBV6-5
J gene: TRBJ1-1
D gene: -
clone size: many
CDR3 protein: CASRRGATEAFF
CDR3 DNA: TGTGCCAGCAGAAGGGGGGCCACTGAAGCTTTCTTT

V gene: TRBV5-1
J gene: TRBJ2-5
D gene: -
clone size: -
CDR3 protein: CASSFGARGETQYF
CDR3 DNA: TGCGCCAGCAGCTTTGGAGCGCGAGGAGAGACCCAGTACTTC

V gene: TRBV6-5
J gene: TRBJ2-7
D gene: -
clone size: -
CDR3 protein: CASSYGGARPYEQYF
CDR3 DNA: TGTGCCAGCAGTTACGGGGGCGCGAGGCCCTACGAGCAGTACTTC

V gene: TRBV7-2
J gene: TRBJ1-1
D gene: -
clone size: many
CDR3 protein: CASSLGDARPEDTEAFF
CDR3 DNA: TGTGCCAGCAGCTTAGGGGATGCCAGGCCGGAGGACACTGAAGCTTTCTTT

V gene: TRBV12-3/TRBV12-4
J gene: TRBJ2-2
D gene: -
clone size: few
CDR3 protein: CASSFGFGELFF
CDR3 DNA: TGTGCCAGCAGTTTCGGGTTCGGGGAGCTGTTTTTT

V gene: TRBV6-1
J gene: TRBJ1-6
D gene: TRBD1
clone size: few
CDR3 protein: CASSAGQGNSPLHF
CDR3 DNA: TGTGCCAGCAGTGCTGGACAGGGTAATTCACCCCTCCACTTT

V gene: TRBV7-9
J gene: TRBJ2-1
D gene: TRBD1
clone size: -
CDR3 protein: CASSPTGGNEQFF
CDR3 DNA: TGTGCCAGCAGCCCGACAGGGGGGAATGAGCAGTTCTTC

V gene: TRBV9
J gene: TRBJ2-1
D gene: -
clone size: many
CDR3 protein: CASSPSSNNEQFF
CDR3 DNA: TGTGCCAGCAGCCCATCCAGCAACAATGAGCAGTTCTTC

V gene: TRBV4-1
J gene: TRBJ2-2
D gene: -
clone size: -
CDR3 protein: CASSQEGRAPNTGELFF
CDR3 DNA: TGCGCCAGCAGCCAAGAAGGACGGGCCCCGAACACCGGGGAGCTGTTTTTT

V gene: TRBV7-2
J gene: TRBJ1-6
D gene: TRBD1
clone size: many
CDR3 protein: CASSLGRQGMPPLHF
CDR3 DNA: TGTGCCAGCAGCTTAGGGAGACAGGGCATGCCACCCCTCCACTTT

V gene: TRBV11-1
J gene: TRBJ1-1
D gene: -
clone size: few
CDR3 protein: CASSLAGTVKAEAFF
CDR3 DNA: TGTGCCAGCAGCTTAGCGGGCACCGTAAAAGCTGAAGCTTTCTTT

V gene: TRBV25-1
J gene: TRBJ1-2
D gene: -
clone size: -
CDR3 protein: CASSARVQGYGYTF
CDR3 DNA: TGTGCCAGCAGTGCGAGGGTACAAGGATATGGCTACACCTTC

V gene: TRBV5-1
J gene: TRBJ2-3
D gene: -
clone size: many
CDR3 protein: CASSLADSLMDTQYF
CDR3 DNA: TGCGCCAGCAGCTTGGCGGACAGTCTCATGGATACGCAGTATTTT

V gene: TRBV10-3
J gene: TRBJ2-2
D gene: -
clone size: -
CDR3 protein: CAISVLWQGSGELFF
CDR3 DNA: TGTGCCATCAGTGTTCTATGGCAGGGGTCCGGGGAGCTGTTTTTT

V gene: TRBV4-2
J gene: TRBJ1-2
D gene: -
clone size: -
CDR3 protein: CASSPLVGGDYGYTF
CDR3 DNA: TGTGCCAGCAGCCCACTGGTTGGCGGAGACTATGGCTACACCTTC

V gene: TRBV5-6
J gene: TRBJ2-5
D gene: TRBD2
clone size: few
CDR3 protein: CASSQGLAFGETQYF
CDR3 DNA: TGTGCCAGCAGCCAGGGACTAGCTTTTGGAGAGACCCAGTACTTC

V gene: TRBV11-3
J gene: TRBJ1-1
D gene: -
clone size: many
CDR3 protein: CASSLEGDTEAFF
CDR3 DNA: TGTGCCAGCAGCTTAGAAGGGGATACTGAAGCTTTCTTT

V gene: TRBV10-3
J gene: TRBJ1-6
D gene: TRBD1
clone size: -
CDR3 protein: CAISDQQGAGNSPLHF
CDR3 DNA: TGTGCCATCAGTGACCAACAGGGGGCGGGTAATTCACCCCTCCACTTT